One and the same sample provided the 17 T cell receptor beta chains below, sequenced in a study of T cells after yellow fever vaccination. Using its own MiXCR run on the 5' RACE reads, TCRdb lists one record per CDR3 protein. Of 95,000 to 100,000 distinct CDR3 sequences in the sample, under 6.5% were seen once. The sample here was CD8+ T cells sorted from PBMCs, taken 10 days after the yellow fever booster vaccination. The receptor source for this set is a man between 18 and 29 years old who received the YFV17D yellow fever vaccine.

This clonotype has a count of ten or more. The V call is TRBV20-1, the J call TRBJ2-5, with D unresolved. The CDR3 totals 17 residues. Germline-derived CDR1 and CDR2 are DFQATT and SNEGSKA (reference sequence). The germline V and J ends were trimmed by 0 bases and 0 bases, with 17 bases remaining between them. The CDR3 sequence is CSARDKEGAPHQETQYF. In DNA, the CDR3 is TGCAGTGCTAGAGATAAAGAAGGTGCCCCGCACCAAGAGACCCAGTACTTC.

This clonotype was counted between two and nine times. The chain carries TRBV4-1 and TRBJ1-5; D not certain. Trimming cost V 4 bases and J 6 bases, with 13 bases left between them. There are 14 residues in the CDR3. The germline CDR1 and CDR2 sequences are MGHRA and YSYEKL. The CDR3 region has the DNA TGCGCCAGCAGCCTCTTCGGGAGCGCTCAGCCCCAGCATTTT. The encoded protein is CASSLFGSAQPQHF.

This clonotype occurred a few times. V gene TRBV5-1 combines with J gene TRBJ1-1, with D possibly matching TRBD1 (5 bases). The CDR3 totals 14 residues. Germline loops: CDR1 SGHRS, CDR2 YFSETQ. Deletions cut 0 bases from V and 8 bases from J, with 14 bases between. As DNA, the CDR3 is TGCGCCAGCAGCTTGGGGGGCTTAGCGGCAGAAGCTTTCTTT. Encoded protein: CASSLGGLAAEAFF.

The chain links TRBV12-5 to TRBJ2-1; D unresolved. The CDR3 is 10 residues long. Between the trimmed V and J ends, which lost 4 bases and 10 bases, there was a span of 5 bases. The germline V gene encodes CDR1 LGHNT and CDR2 FRNRAP. The CDR3 sequence: CASGSKEQFF. The CDR3 DNA sequence: TGTGCTAGTGGTTCGAAGGAGCAGTTCTTC.

This clonotype was found many times. J is TRBJ1-6 and V is TRBV6-6, with D tentatively TRBD1 (5 bases). This CDR3 has 16 residues. The germline V gene has CDR1 MNHNY and CDR2 SVGAGI (reference sequence). Trimming removed 7 bases at V and 6 bases at J, with 19 bases between. The DNA for the CDR3 is TGTGCCAGCACCCCCAGAGGCAGGGCTCGTAATTCACCCCTCCACTTT. Protein sequence: CASTPRGRARNSPLHF.

This clonotype was picked up many times. This sequence joins TRBV4-3 and TRBJ2-1, with TRBD2 identical over 8 bases. Unmatched junction bases numbered 9, after V lost 0 bases and J lost 11 bases. Germline V gives CDR1 LGHNA, CDR2 YSLEER. The CDR3 is 15 residues long. The CDR3 region has the DNA TGCGCCAGCAGCCAAGAGCCAGCGGGGGTATTAAAGCAGTTCTTC. Translation gives CASSQEPAGVLKQFF.

DNA of the CDR3: TGTGCCAGCAGGTGGGGACTGGGGAGCACTGAAGCTTTCTTT. Its translation: CASRWGLGSTEAFF. The chain combines TRBV12-3 or TRBV12-4 with TRBJ1-1; D possibly corresponds to TRBD1 (5 bases). V lost 6 bases to trimming and J lost 4 bases, with 15 bases between them. The CDR3 has 14 residues.

This clonotype was detected a few times. The chain links TRBV7-3 to TRBJ2-1; D possibly corresponds to TRBD2 (5 bases). CDR1 is SGHTA and CDR2 is FQGTGA in the germline V gene. The CDR3 totals 13 residues. Trimming pared 8 bases from V and 0 bases from J, leaving 8 bases between. CDR3 amino acids: CASARGSYNEQFF. Here the CDR3 DNA reads TGTGCCAGCGCACGGGGCTCCTACAATGAGCAGTTCTTC.

In this sample, this clonotype turned up a few times. Here the CDR3 reads CASSQDYLAGGANTGELFF. CDR3 nucleotides: TGCGCCAGCAGCCAAGATTATCTAGCGGGGGGCGCGAACACCGGGGAGCTGTTTTTT. This chain uses TRBV4-3 with TRBJ2-2; 11 nucleotides agree with TRBD2. The CDR3 is 19 amino acids. The germline gives CDR1 LGHNA, CDR2 YSLEER. With 0 bases clipped from V and 0 bases from J, the junction kept 6 bases outside the gene matches.

The chain combines TRBV29-1 with TRBJ2-1; TRBD1 aligns across 7 bases. Germline CDR1 reads SQVTM; CDR2 reads ANQGSEA. The junction had 9 bases not matched to a gene; V was cut back by 3 bases and J by 4 bases. CDR3 length: 15 residues. As DNA, the CDR3 is TGCAGCGTTGAGGCTTCCGGACAGGTTTACAATGAGCAGTTCTTC. Protein product: CSVEASGQVYNEQFF.

This clonotype was counted a few times. The chain is built from TRBV7-9 and TRBJ2-5; tentatively, D is TRBD1 or TRBD2 (5 bases each). CDR3 length: 14 residues. Germline V lookup: CDR1 SEHNR, CDR2 FQNEAQ (reference sequence). Trimming pared 5 bases from V and 3 bases from J, leaving 13 bases between. The CDR3 region has the DNA TGTGCCAGCAGCCAACCTAGAGGGGAAGAGACCCAGTACTTC. Its protein product is CASSQPRGEETQYF.

In this sample, this clonotype turned up a few times. The chain uses TRBV19 and TRBJ2-5; TRBD1 matches at 8 bases. V shed 8 bases and J 5 bases; nucleotides not matched to a gene: 7. The CDR3 runs to 13 residues. Germline values: CDR1 LNHDA, CDR2 SQIVND (reference sequence). The CDR3 coding sequence is TGTGCCAGTTACGGACAGGGAAGCGAGACCCAGTACTTC. Encoded protein: CASYGQGSETQYF.

Only a few counts were recorded for this clonotype. The chain couples TRBV10-3 to TRBJ1-2, with D unclear. Germline V gives CDR1 ENHRY, CDR2 SYGVKD. V lost 0 bases to trimming and J lost 4 bases, with 9 bases between them. CDR3 length: 14 residues. Here the CDR3 DNA reads TGTGCCATCAGTGAGTCTGGTAACCTCTATGGCTACACCTTC. Its protein is CAISESGNLYGYTF.

The table lists this clonotype with many counts. The V call is TRBV4-2, the J call TRBJ2-3; D tentatively fits TRBD1 or TRBD2 (6 bases each). Trimming removed 5 bases from V and 4 bases from J, with 13 bases in between. The CDR3 length is 14 residues. CDR1 and CDR2 (germline): LGHNA, YNFKEQ. The CDR3 here is CASSDGGLADTQYF. The CDR3 DNA reads TGTGCCAGCAGCGACGGGGGCCTCGCAGATACGCAGTATTTT.

In this sample, this clonotype turned up a few times. This rearrangement joins TRBV6-5 to TRBJ2-3, with 7 bases identical to TRBD1. Germline values: CDR1 MNHEY, CDR2 SVGAGI. J gave up 5 bases and V 4 bases, and 9 bases lay outside the gene matches. This CDR3 spans 15 amino acids. Here the CDR3 DNA reads TGTGCCAGCAGTTCCGAGACAGGGTGGGGAGATACGCAGTATTTT. Translated: CASSSETGWGDTQYF.

The chain joins TRBV12-3 or TRBV12-4 to TRBJ1-2; maybe TRBD1 (6 bases). CDR3 size: 13 residues. Trimming took 5 bases from V and 7 from J, leaving 14 bases between them. CDR3 nucleotides: TGTGCCAGCAGTCCGCCAGGGGAACGTGGCTACACCTTC. As protein: CASSPPGERGYTF.

Notes on this clonotype: An end of the junction differs from the germline gene, which may be a read error. This chain connects TRBV3-1 to TRBJ2-3, with D hard to call. This CDR3 region has 16 residues. Per germline, CDR1 LGHDT and CDR2 YNNKEL (reference sequence). The CDR3 sequence is CASSLGKSFSTDTLYF. The CDR3, as DNA: TGTGCCAGCAGCCTAGGAAAGTCCTTTAGCACAGATACGCTGTATTTT.